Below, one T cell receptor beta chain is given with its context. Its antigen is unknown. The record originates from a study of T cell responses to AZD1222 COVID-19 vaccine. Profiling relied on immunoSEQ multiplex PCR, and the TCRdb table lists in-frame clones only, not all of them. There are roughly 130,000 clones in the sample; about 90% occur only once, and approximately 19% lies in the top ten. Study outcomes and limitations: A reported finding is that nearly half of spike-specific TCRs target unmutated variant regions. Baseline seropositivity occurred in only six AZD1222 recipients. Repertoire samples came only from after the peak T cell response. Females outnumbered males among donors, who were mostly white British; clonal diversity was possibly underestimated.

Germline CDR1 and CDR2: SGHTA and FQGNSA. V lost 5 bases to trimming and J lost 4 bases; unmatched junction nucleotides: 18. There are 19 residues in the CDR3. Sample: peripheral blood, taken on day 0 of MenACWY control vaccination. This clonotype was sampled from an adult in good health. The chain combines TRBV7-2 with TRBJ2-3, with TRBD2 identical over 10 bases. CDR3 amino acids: CASSRLDNLLAGNPDTQYF. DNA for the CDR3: TGTGCCAGCAGCCGCCTCGATAACTTACTAGCGGGAAATCCAGATACGCAGTATTTT.